What follows are 20 T cell receptor beta chains derived from one specimen sequenced in a study of tumour-infiltrating T cells in Burkitt lymphoma. Generated by immunoSEQ multiplex PCR, the TCRdb table keeps only in-frame clones and is missing some. Of roughly 13,000 clones in the sample, around 75% are singletons; the top ten hold around 7.2%. Source material: tumor tissue. These receptor sequences come from a human donor with diffuse large B-cell lymphoma.

The chain uses TRBV5-6 and TRBJ1-1, with no clear D. The germline CDR1 and CDR2 sequences are SGHDT and YYEEEE. V gave up 1 base and J gave up 2 bases, with 12 bases separating them. The CDR3 has 15 residues. The DNA of the CDR3 is TGTGCCAGCAGCTTGCCTGGGGAAATCAACACTGAAGCTTTCTTT. It translates to CASSLPGEINTEAFF. Complete variable domain (other parts from reference TRBV5-6 and TRBJ1-1): DAGVTQSPTHLIKTRGQQVTLRCSPKSGHDTVSWYQQALGQGPQFIFQYYEEEERQRGNFPDRFSGHQFPNYSSELNVNALLLGDSALYLCASSLPGEINTEAFFGQGTRLTVV.

The CDR3 nucleotides read TGTGCCAGCAGTCCGGACATCTACGAGCAGTACTTC. Translated: CASSPDIYEQYF. The chain uses TRBV28 and TRBJ2-7, with a tentative D call TRBD1 (5 bases). The CDR3 loop spans 12 amino acids. Germline CDR1 is MDHEN and CDR2 is SYDVKM. V lost 5 bases, J lost 3 bases, and 8 bases lay in between.

The CDR3 coding sequence is TGTGCCAGCAGCTCCGGGACAGAGAACACCGGGGAGCTGTTTTTT. Protein product: CASSSGTENTGELFF. V usage is TRBV11-1 and J usage is TRBJ2-2; 7 bases match TRBD1. The CDR3 has 15 amino acids. Germline values: CDR1 SGHAT, CDR2 FQDESV (reference sequence). V lost 4 bases, J lost 1 base, and 3 bases stayed unmatched.

The CDR3 bases are TGTGCCAGCAGCTCCGCTCCACGGGAAGAGACCCAGTACTTC. This gives the protein CASSSAPREETQYF. The rearrangement links TRBV5-6 to TRBJ2-5; no reliable D call. Germline V CDR1 and CDR2: SGHDT, YYEEEE. Trimming took off 3 bases at V and 3 bases at J, with 12 bases between the two ends. The CDR3 extends over 14 amino acids.

Concerning this clone itself: Other DNA sequences of this sample code for an identical CDR3. This chain connects TRBV6-5 to TRBJ2-1; 7 nucleotides align to TRBD1. The ends lost 8 bases at V and 1 base at J; junction bases unmatched: 5. CDR1 is MNHEY, CDR2 SVGAGI, per germline. The CDR3 covers 14 residues. The CDR3 DNA follows: TGTGCCAGCCGGGCAGGGGGTTCCTACAATGAGCAGTTCTTC. Its translation is CASRAGGSYNEQFF.

The CDR3 DNA reads as TGTGCCAGCAGCTTGGACAGGGGATTGAACACTGAAGCTTTCTTT. This sequence encodes CASSLDRGLNTEAFF. This chain connects TRBV7-8 to TRBJ1-1, with 9 bases fitting TRBD1. Germline CDR1 is SGHVS and CDR2 is FQNEAQ. The CDR3 sequence is 15 residues long. V lost 3 bases, J lost 0 bases, and 2 bases stayed unmatched. The whole variable domain, remainder taken from reference TRBV7-8 and TRBJ1-1, is GAGVSQSPRYKVAKRGQDVALRCDPISGHVSLFWYQQALGQGPEFLTYFQNEAQLDKSGLPSDRFFAERPEGSVSTLKIQRTQQEDSAVYLCASSLDRGLNTEAFFGQGTRLTVV.

The gene calls are TRBV10-2 and TRBJ2-1, with D unresolved. The CDR3 is made up of 14 amino acids. Germline assignment: CDR1 WSHSY and CDR2 SAAADI. Trimming removed 8 bases from V and 5 bases from J, with 16 bases in between. CDR3 residues: CASGWSERDNEQFF. The CDR3 DNA reads as TGCGCCAGCGGTTGGTCAGAACGGGACAATGAGCAGTTCTTC.

V usage is TRBV10-3 and J usage is TRBJ2-7; TRBD2 aligns across 14 bases. The J segment lost 1 base and the V segment lost 10 bases, leaving 6 bases of the junction unmatched. The CDR3 is 15 residues long. CDR1 and CDR2 from the germline V gene are ENHRY and SYGVKD. In DNA, the CDR3 is TGTGCCAGCCTCGGACTAGCGGGAGGTTCCTACGAGCAGTACGTC. This gives the protein CASLGLAGGSYEQYV.

The chain uses TRBV7-2 and TRBJ1-5; D remains unclear. V was cut by 2 bases and J by 7 bases, with 15 bases left in between. Per germline, CDR1 SGHTA and CDR2 FQGNSA. The CDR3 loop spans 15 amino acids. CDR3 protein: CASSLSIRVEQPQHF. The CDR3 DNA is TGTGCCAGCAGCTTAAGTATAAGGGTTGAACAGCCCCAGCATTTT.

This sequence joins TRBV19 and TRBJ2-3; no firm D call. V lost 3 bases to trimming and J lost 3 bases, with 16 bases between them. Germline CDR1 LNHDA, CDR2 SQIVND (reference sequence). The CDR3 covers 16 residues. The CDR3 DNA follows: TGTGCCAGTAGTATTAAGGCCGGTCGCCAGACAGATACGCAGTATTTT. It is translated as CASSIKAGRQTDTQYF.

V usage is TRBV27 and J usage is TRBJ1-2; the D is unclear. The length of the CDR3 is 16 residues. The germline V gene encodes CDR1 MNHEY and CDR2 SMNVEV (reference sequence). Trimming removed 0 bases at V and 0 bases at J, with 11 bases between. CDR3 DNA: TGTGCCAGCAGTTTATCTAGTAGTATTACTAACTATGGCTACACCTTC. It encodes CASSLSSSITNYGYTF.

The rearrangement uses TRBV5-1 and TRBJ2-7; 9 nucleotides align to TRBD2. Germline assignment: CDR1 SGHRS and CDR2 YFSETQ. There are 15 residues in the CDR3. V trimming: 0 bases; J trimming: 5 bases; junction bases outside the gene matches: 6. The CDR3 DNA sequence: TGCGCCAGCAGCTTGGATAGCGGGAGTATCCACGAGCAGTACGTC. It translates to CASSLDSGSIHEQYV.

This chain joins TRBV5-1 and TRBJ1-4; D is ambiguous. The V end lost 1 base, the J end lost 8 bases, and 12 bases lay between the germline ends. The CDR3 has 14 residues. Germline V lookup: CDR1 SGHRS, CDR2 YFSETQ. For the CDR3, the DNA is TGCGCCAGCAGCTTGACGACCTACAGCGAAAAACTGTTTTTT. Translation gives CASSLTTYSEKLFF.

The CDR3 here is CASKRGNEQFF. DNA of the CDR3: TGTGCCTCGAAGCGGGGAAATGAGCAGTTCTTC. The V gene is TRBV30, the J gene TRBJ2-1, with 7 bases identical to TRBD2. The germline gives CDR1 GTSNPN, CDR2 SVGIG (reference sequence). Trimming removed 7 bases from V and 7 bases from J; junction bases left unmatched: 4. The CDR3 length is 11 residues.

The J gene is TRBJ2-3, the V gene TRBV6-1; TRBD1 agrees at 8 bases. This CDR3 contains 15 residues. Germline lookup yields CDR1 MNHNS and CDR2 SASEGT. V was clipped by 6 bases and J by 2 bases; unmatched bases: 7. In nucleotides, the CDR3 is TGTGCCAGCAGGCGGTTGGGACAGGACACAGATACGCAGTATTTT. This encodes CASRRLGQDTDTQYF.

J is TRBJ2-2 and V is TRBV7-9, with TRBD2 matching 9 bases. The CDR3 covers 18 residues. V shed 5 bases and J 1 base; nucleotides not matched to a gene: 11. Germline values: CDR1 SEHNR, CDR2 FQNEAQ (reference sequence). The CDR3 spells CASSPRWASGKNTGELFF. CDR3 DNA sequence: TGTGCCAGCAGCCCCCGGTGGGCTAGCGGGAAGAACACCGGGGAGCTGTTTTTT.

V is TRBV5-5 and J is TRBJ2-2; 10 nucleotides line up with TRBD1. Germline trimming cut 4 bases from V and 7 bases from J; bases unmatched to any gene: 13. This CDR3 has 17 residues. Germline V gene data show CDR1 as SGHKS and CDR2 as YYEKEE (reference sequence). CDR3: CASSIRQGATRGGELFF. The CDR3 bases are TGTGCCAGCAGCATCAGACAGGGGGCGACCCGGGGCGGGGAGCTGTTTTTT. The whole variable domain, remainder taken from reference TRBV5-5 and TRBJ2-2, is DAGVTQSPTHLIKTRGQQVTLRCSPISGHKSVSWYQQVLGQGPQFIFQYYEKEERGRGNFPDRFSARQFPNYSSELNVNALLLGDSALYLCASSIRQGATRGGELFFGEGSRLTVL.

The V call is TRBV29-1, the J call TRBJ1-2; 9 nucleotides align to TRBD1. V shed 4 bases, J shed 8 bases, and the junction held 8 bases outside the gene matches. The CDR3 contains 13 residues. Germline V lookup: CDR1 SQVTM, CDR2 ANQGSEA. The CDR3 bases are TGCAGCGTTGCCAAACAGGGGGCGCAGGGCTACACCTTC. It yields the protein CSVAKQGAQGYTF.

The chain combines TRBV30 with TRBJ1-2; 10 nucleotides align to TRBD1. The CDR3 is 17 amino acids. After removal of 4 bases from V and 4 bases from J, the junction contained 15 bases not matched to a gene. Germline V gene lookup returns CDR1 GTSNPN and CDR2 SVGIG (reference sequence). In nucleotides, the CDR3 is TGTGCCTGGATCCCAAGGATCAGGACAGGGGGGGGCTATGGCTACACCTTC. It translates to CAWIPRIRTGGGYGYTF.

The rearrangement uses TRBV18 and TRBJ2-3, with TRBD1 identical over 7 bases. After removal of 0 bases from V and 2 bases from J, the junction contained 11 bases not matched to a gene. Germline V lookup: CDR1 KGHSH, CDR2 LQKENI. The CDR3 loop spans 18 amino acids. The CDR3 DNA reads TGTGCCAGCTCACCACCCGTCGGAGAGGGGGCCCTCACAGATACGCAGTATTTT. Translated: CASSPPVGEGALTDTQYF.